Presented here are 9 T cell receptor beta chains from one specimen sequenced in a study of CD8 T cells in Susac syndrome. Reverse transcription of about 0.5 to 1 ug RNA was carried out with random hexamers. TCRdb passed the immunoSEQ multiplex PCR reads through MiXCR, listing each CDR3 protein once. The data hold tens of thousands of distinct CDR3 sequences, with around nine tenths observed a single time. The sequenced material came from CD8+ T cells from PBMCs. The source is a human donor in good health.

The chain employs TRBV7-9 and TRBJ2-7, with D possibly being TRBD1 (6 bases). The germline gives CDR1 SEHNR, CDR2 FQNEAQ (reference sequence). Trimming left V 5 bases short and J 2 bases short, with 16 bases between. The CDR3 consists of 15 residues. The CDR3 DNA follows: TGTGCCAGCAGCCCACCCGGGACAAGAACCTACGAGCAGTACTTC. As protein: CASSPPGTRTYEQYF.

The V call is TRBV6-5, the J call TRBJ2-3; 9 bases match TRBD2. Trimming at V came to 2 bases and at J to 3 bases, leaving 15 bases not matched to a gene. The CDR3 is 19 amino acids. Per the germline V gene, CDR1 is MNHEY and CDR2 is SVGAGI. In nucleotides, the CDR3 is TGTGCCAGCAGTTACACCACCGACTTAGCGGGGGATATGACAGATACGCAGTATTTT. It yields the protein CASSYTTDLAGDMTDTQYF.

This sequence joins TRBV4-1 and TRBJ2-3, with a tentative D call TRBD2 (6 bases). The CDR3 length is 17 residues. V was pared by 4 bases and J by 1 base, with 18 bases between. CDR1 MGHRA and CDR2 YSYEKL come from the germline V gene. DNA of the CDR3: TGCGCCAGCAGCCCCTACTCTTCGCGGGGCCGCACAGATACGCAGTATTTT. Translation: CASSPYSSRGRTDTQYF.

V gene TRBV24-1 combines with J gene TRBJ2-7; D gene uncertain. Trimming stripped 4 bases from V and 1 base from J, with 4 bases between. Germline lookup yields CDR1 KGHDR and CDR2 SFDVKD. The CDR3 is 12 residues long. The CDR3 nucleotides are TGTGCCACCAGTGACTCATCCTACGAGCAGTACTTC. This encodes CATSDSSYEQYF.

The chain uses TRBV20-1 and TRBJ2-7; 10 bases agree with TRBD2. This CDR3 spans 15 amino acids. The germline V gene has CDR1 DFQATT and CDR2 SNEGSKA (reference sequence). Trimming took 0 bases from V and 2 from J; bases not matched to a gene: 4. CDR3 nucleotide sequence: TGCAGTGCTAGAGATCTGCTAGCGGGAGCCTACGAGCAGTACTTC. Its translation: CSARDLLAGAYEQYF.

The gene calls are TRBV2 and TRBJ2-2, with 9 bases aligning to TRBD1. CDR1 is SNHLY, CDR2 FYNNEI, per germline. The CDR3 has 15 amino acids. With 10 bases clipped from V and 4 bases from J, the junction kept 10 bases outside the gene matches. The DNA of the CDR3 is TGTGCCACCGATACGGGACAGGGCTTCACCGGGGAGCTGTTTTTT. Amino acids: CATDTGQGFTGELFF. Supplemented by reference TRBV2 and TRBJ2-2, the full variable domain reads EPEVTQTPSHQVTQMGQEVILRCVPISNHLYFYWYRQILGQKVEFLVSFYNNEISEKSEIFDDQFSVERPDGSNFTLKIRSTKLEDSAMYFCATDTGQGFTGELFFGEGSRLTVL.

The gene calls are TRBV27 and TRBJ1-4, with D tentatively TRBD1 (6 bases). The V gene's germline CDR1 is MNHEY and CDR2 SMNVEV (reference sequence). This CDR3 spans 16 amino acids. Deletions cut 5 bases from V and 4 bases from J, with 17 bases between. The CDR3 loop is CASSTSAGEFNEKLFF. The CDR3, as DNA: TGTGCCAGCAGTACCTCGGCAGGGGAATTTAATGAAAAACTGTTTTTT.

CDR3 region: CAISESPRPVEQYF. For the CDR3, the DNA is TGTGCCATCAGTGAGTCCCCGAGGCCGGTCGAGCAGTACTTC. J is TRBJ2-7 and V is TRBV10-3; D call uncertain. This CDR3 region has 14 residues. Trimming left V 0 bases short and J 6 bases short, with 12 bases between. Germline V CDR1 and CDR2: ENHRY, SYGVKD.

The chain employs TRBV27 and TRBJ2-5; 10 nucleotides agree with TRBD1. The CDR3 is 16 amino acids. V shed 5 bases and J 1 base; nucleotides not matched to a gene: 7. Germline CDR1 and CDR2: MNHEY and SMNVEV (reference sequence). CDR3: CASSPGQGEFQETQYF. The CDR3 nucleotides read TGTGCCAGCAGTCCCGGACAGGGGGAGTTCCAAGAGACCCAGTACTTC.